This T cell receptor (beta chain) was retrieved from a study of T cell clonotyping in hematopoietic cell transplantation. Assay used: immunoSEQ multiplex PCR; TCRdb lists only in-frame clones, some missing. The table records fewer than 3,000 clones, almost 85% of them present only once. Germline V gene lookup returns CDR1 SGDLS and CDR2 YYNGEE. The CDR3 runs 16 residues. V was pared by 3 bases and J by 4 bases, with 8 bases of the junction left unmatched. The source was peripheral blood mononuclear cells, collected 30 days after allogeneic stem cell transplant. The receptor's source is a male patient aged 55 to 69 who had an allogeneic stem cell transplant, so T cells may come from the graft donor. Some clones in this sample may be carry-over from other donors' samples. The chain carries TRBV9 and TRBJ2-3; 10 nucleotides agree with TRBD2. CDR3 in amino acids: CASSEGGLAQADTQYF. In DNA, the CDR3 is TGTGCCAGCAGCGAGGGGGGACTAGCGCAAGCAGATACGCAGTATTTT.